The rows below give T cell receptor beta chains drawn from one sample of a study of blood T cell repertoires in COVID-19. The assay was immunoSEQ multiplex PCR, and TCRdb's table has in-frame clones only and misses some. The sample lists about 350,000 clones; about 87% were seen once. The sample comprised peripheral blood. These receptor sequences come from a woman between 45 and 65 years old with COVID-19, enrolled during active disease. Both conserved end residues are part of each CDR3. A D gene is named only where the DNA matches it firmly. The size of a clone is reported for some rows only, either as once, few or many, or as a class for expanded clones.

>TRBJ2-1|TRBD2|NA|TRBV6-1
CASSGMTSGLYNEQFF
TGTGCCAGCAGTGGGATGACTAGCGGTTTGTACAATGAGCAGTTCTTC
>TRBJ1-1|TRBD1|NA|TRBV6-5
CASRGTVNTEAFF
TGTGCCAGCAGGGGGACAGTGAACACTGAAGCTTTCTTT
>TRBJ1-2|NA|NA|TRBV7-2
CASSLRPTAGDGYGYTF
TGTGCCAGCAGCTTAAGGCCCACGGCAGGCGATGGGTATGGCTACACCTTC
>TRBJ2-1|NA|NA|TRBV5-1
CASSWGGGWQFF
TGCGCCAGCAGCTGGGGAGGGGGTTGGCAGTTCTTC
>TRBJ2-2|TRBD2|NA|TRBV7-6
CASSLGASGAGELFF
TGTGCCAGCAGCTTAGGGGCTAGCGGTGCCGGGGAGCTGTTTTTT
>TRBJ2-1|TRBD1|NA|TRBV5-5
CASSLGRTGQGAGDEQFF
TGTGCCAGCAGCTTGGGCCGAACGGGACAGGGGGCGGGCGATGAGCAGTTCTTC
>TRBJ2-7|TRBD1|many|TRBV5-4
CASSQPRTGGGEQYF
TGTGCCAGCAGCCAACCCAGGACAGGGGGCGGCGAGCAGTACTTC
>TRBJ2-6|TRBD2|NA|TRBV7-2
CASSLLAGSPSGANVLTF
TGTGCCAGCAGCTTACTAGCGGGAAGTCCCTCTGGGGCCAACGTCCTGACTTTC
>TRBJ1-5|TRBD1|NA|TRBV19
CASSNPGQGYAQPQHF
TGTGCCAGTAGTAACCCGGGACAGGGTTATGCTCAGCCCCAGCATTTT
>TRBJ2-7|TRBD2|NA|TRBV5-8
CASSLVVISREAAYEQYF
TGTGCCAGCAGCTTGGTTGTGATTTCGCGGGAGGCAGCCTACGAGCAGTACTTC
>TRBJ2-1|NA|NA|TRBV5-1
CASSFGSSYNEQFF
TGCGCCAGCAGCTTCGGGAGCTCCTACAATGAGCAGTTCTTC
>TRBJ2-3|TRBD2|once|TRBV19
CASKGLALTDTQYF
TGTGCCAGTAAGGGACTAGCGTTGACAGATACGCAGTATTTT
>TRBJ2-7|TRBD1|many|TRBV7-2
CASSFNRGTEQYF
TGTGCCAGCAGCTTCAACAGGGGGACCGAGCAGTACTTC
>TRBJ1-1|TRBD1|NA|TRBV5-1
CASSRGRDRGNPNTEAFF
TGCGCCAGCAGCCGCGGCCGGGACAGGGGTAATCCGAACACTGAAGCTTTCTTT
>TRBJ2-5|TRBD2|NA|TRBV25-1
CASSPGTRLVETQYF
TGTGCCAGCAGCCCCGGGACTAGGCTAGTGGAGACCCAGTACTTC
>TRBJ2-1|NA|once|TRBV4-2
CASSQTQGQQFF
TGTGCCAGCAGCCAAACACAGGGTCAACAGTTCTTC
>TRBJ2-7|NA|NA|TRBV6-5
CASSLGRTSSYEQYF
TGTGCCAGCAGTTTGGGGAGGACGAGCTCCTACGAGCAGTACTTC
>TRBJ2-1|TRBD2|once|TRBV5-1
CASSLGVAGESEQFF
TGCGCCAGCAGCTTGGGGGTAGCGGGAGAATCTGAGCAGTTCTTC
>TRBJ1-5|NA|NA|TRBV5-1
CASSLGGGSGPQHF
TGCGCCAGCAGCTTGGGGGGAGGGTCGGGGCCCCAGCATTTT
>TRBJ1-6|NA|NA|TRBV13
CASSAQEQSSYNSPLHF
TGTGCCAGCAGCGCCCAGGAACAGAGCTCCTATAATTCACCCCTCCACTTT
>TRBJ1-2|NA|NA|TRBV5-1
CASSSSGGGGYGYTF
TGCGCCAGCAGCTCCTCCGGGGGCGGGGGCTATGGCTACACCTTC
>TRBJ2-1|TRBD2|NA|TRBV27
CASSLPRTSGSNEQFF
TGTGCCAGCAGTTTACCTCGGACTAGCGGGAGTAATGAGCAGTTCTTC
>TRBJ2-7|NA|NA|TRBV5-8
CASSLDLSGSPGEQYF
TGTGCCAGCAGCTTGGATCTCTCCGGGTCCCCAGGGGAGCAGTACTTC
>TRBJ1-2|TRBD1|NA|TRBV6-5
CASSYLTGAHYGYTF
TGTGCCAGCAGTTACCTTACAGGGGCCCACTATGGCTACACCTTC
>TRBJ2-1|NA|NA|TRBV19
CASSISGNYNEQFF
TGTGCCAGTAGTATTAGCGGTAATTACAATGAGCAGTTCTTC
>TRBJ1-2|NA|NA|TRBV6-2/TRBV6-3
CASSFSSDRYTF
TGTGCCAGCAGTTTTTCGTCAGATCGCTACACCTTC
>TRBJ2-5|NA|NA|TRBV7-3
CASSLGGSPPGETQYF
TGTGCCAGCAGCTTAGGGGGGTCTCCCCCAGGGGAGACCCAGTACTTC
>TRBJ2-7|TRBD2|NA|TRBV11-3
CASSYYRGGGYEQYF
TGTGCCAGCAGCTATTACCGGGGGGGAGGCTACGAGCAGTACTTC
>TRBJ2-3|TRBD2|NA|TRBV7-2
CASSFRGRQGSGGTQYF
TGTGCCAGCAGCTTCCGCGGGCGACAAGGTAGCGGGGGTACGCAGTATTTT
>TRBJ2-7|TRBD1|NA|TRBV29-1
CSVRDRPDAGEQYF
TGCAGCGTTCGGGACAGGCCCGACGCCGGGGAGCAGTACTTC
>TRBJ2-7|TRBD1|NA|TRBV20-1
CSAGDRDEQYF
TGCAGTGCGGGGGACAGGGACGAGCAGTACTTC
>TRBJ1-3|NA|once|TRBV19
CASKGLFSGNTIYF
TGTGCCAGTAAGGGACTGTTCTCTGGAAACACCATATATTTT
>TRBJ2-1|TRBD2|NA|TRBV9
CASSVVSGFYNEQFF
TGTGCCAGCAGCGTTGTTAGCGGGTTTTACAATGAGCAGTTCTTC
>TRBJ2-7|TRBD2|NA|TRBV7-9
CASSGAGGTSGSYEQYF
TGTGCCAGCAGCGGGGCGGGGGGAACTAGCGGCTCCTACGAGCAGTACTTC
>TRBJ2-2|TRBD1|NA|TRBV6-1
CASSEYRGESTGELFF
TGTGCCAGCAGTGAATACAGGGGGGAGTCCACCGGGGAGCTGTTTTTT
>TRBJ2-4|NA|NA|TRBV30
CAWNYKNIQYF
TGTGCCTGGAATTATAAAAACATTCAGTACTTC
>TRBJ2-3|NA|NA|TRBV4-1
CASSQQGHSSTDTQYF
TGCGCCAGCAGCCAGCAGGGACATTCTAGCACAGATACGCAGTATTTT